This T cell receptor (beta chain) was found in a study of cytomegalovirus exposure and HLA in healthy donors. The PCR employed 60 Vbeta primers together with 13 Jbeta primers. Clones were read by immunoSEQ multiplex PCR, and TCRdb kept only the in-frame ones, dropping some. The top ten clones hold roughly 10% of a sample with fewer than 250,000 clones, about 80% of them seen once. As regards this clone: This CDR3 is also generated by other DNA sequences in the sample.

The CDR3 contains 11 residues. J lost 8 bases, V lost 3 bases, and 1 base had no gene match. Germline-derived CDR1 and CDR2 are SGDLS and YYNGEE. This receptor was obtained from a woman in her forties or fifties in good health and CMV-seropositive. The chain carries TRBV9 and TRBJ1-2, with 7 bases aligning to TRBD1. The material sequenced was PBMCs. The CDR3 DNA follows: TGTGCCAGCAGCGCCAGGGGGGGCTACACCTTC. Translating it yields CASSARGGYTF.